Following are 24 T cell receptor beta chains from one sample sequenced in a study of identical twins (dated by TCRdb to about 2016). The library relied on 5' RACE. The instrument was an Illumina HiSeq 2000. TCRdb's own reprocessing of the public reads used fastp at Q25 and MiXCR and kept productive beta chains. For every CDR3 protein sequence, its rows merge into one entry that carries the most common genes and DNA. Across this sample there are some 300,000 distinct CDR3 sequences, with roughly an eighth seen only once. The top ten clonotypes cover more than 6% of the sample. These data also featured in a second study, about yellow fever vaccine responses in identical twins.

The sample taken for sequencing was CD8+ T cells sorted from blood. The source is a woman aged 18-35 years in good health.

V and J are TRBV20-1 and TRBJ2-1; 8 bases fit TRBD2. The CDR3 contains 15 residues. Losses at the gene ends were 1 base for V and 2 bases for J; bases not matched to a gene: 4. From germline, CDR1 is DFQATT and CDR2 SNEGSKA (reference sequence). CDR3 nucleotide sequence: TGCAGTGCTAGAGCACTAGCGGACGCCTACAATGAGCAGTTCTTC. It specifies CSARALADAYNEQFF.

CDR3 in amino acids: CATSGDRGGNQPQHF. For the CDR3, the DNA is TGTGCCACCAGCGGGGACAGGGGGGGCAATCAGCCCCAGCATTTT. This rearrangement joins TRBV15 to TRBJ1-5, with TRBD1 matching 11 bases. The CDR3 has 15 amino acids. V shed 5 bases, J shed 2 bases, and the junction held 2 bases outside the gene matches. From germline, CDR1 is LNHNV and CDR2 YYDKDF (reference sequence).

V usage is TRBV12-3 or TRBV12-4 and J usage is TRBJ2-2; D may be TRBD2 (5 bases). The CDR3 covers 15 residues. The V and J ends lost 4 bases and 7 bases respectively, with 16 bases between them. CDR3 nucleotide sequence: TGTGCCAGCAGTTCATCGGGAAACTATGGCGGGGAGCTGTTTTTT. The encoded protein is CASSSSGNYGGELFF.

The V gene is TRBV3-1, the J gene TRBJ2-7, with unresolved D. The length of the CDR3 is 12 residues. Germline V gene data show CDR1 as LGHDT and CDR2 as YNNKEL (reference sequence). Between the trimmed V and J ends, which lost 5 bases and 4 bases, there was a span of 9 bases. This CDR3 is CASSDASYEQYF. Here the CDR3 DNA reads TGTGCCAGCAGCGACGCTAGTTACGAGCAGTACTTC.

This clonotype was seen ten or more times. The chain is built from TRBV6-1 and TRBJ2-1; 9 bases line up with TRBD2. The germline CDR1 and CDR2 sequences are MNHNS and SASEGT. With 1 base clipped from V and 9 bases from J, the junction kept 7 bases outside the gene matches. CDR3 length: 15 amino acids. As DNA, the CDR3 is TGTGCCAGCAGTGAAGGGGGCGGGGGGGCTTCTGAGCAGTTCTTC. Protein sequence: CASSEGGGGASEQFF.

In its sample, this clonotype was seen a few times. This sequence joins TRBV12-3 or TRBV12-4 and TRBJ2-1; TRBD2 might be the D (6 bases). V shed 6 bases and J shed 7 bases, with 19 bases lying between them. The CDR3 is 15 residues long. The CDR3: CASSPEGVARNEQFF. As DNA, the CDR3 is TGTGCCAGCAGCCCGGAGGGCGTGGCGCGGAATGAGCAGTTCTTC.

A remark on this clonotype: At one of its ends the junction is not consistent with the germline gene, which may arise from a read error. The rearrangement joins TRBV20-1 to TRBJ2-5, with D possibly matching TRBD1 (5 bases). This CDR3 is built from 17 residues. Germline lookup yields CDR1 DFQATT and CDR2 SNEGSKA (reference sequence). In nucleotides, the CDR3 is TGCTGTGCTAGAGATAGGTGGGAACCAGGGTTGGAAGAGACCCAGTACTTC. Protein product: CCARDRWEPGLEETQYF.

The chain employs TRBV20-1 and TRBJ2-7; D unresolved. The CDR3 runs 14 residues. V shed 5 bases and J shed 3 bases, with 17 bases lying between them. Germline CDR1 and CDR2: DFQATT and SNEGSKA (reference sequence). The CDR3 DNA follows: TGCAGTGCTGTCGACTCGACCCTGGGCTACGAGCAGTACGTC. It encodes CSAVDSTLGYEQYV.

This clonotype was counted between two and nine times. The chain employs TRBV9 and TRBJ1-1; 7 bases agree with TRBD1. CDR3 length: 15 amino acids. Germline loops: CDR1 SGDLS, CDR2 YYNGEE. V was pared by 4 bases and J by 11 bases, with 17 bases of the junction left unmatched. The CDR3 DNA follows: TGTGCCAGCAGCCTACCGACAGGGACCTCGGGTACGGCTTTCTTT. This gives the protein CASSLPTGTSGTAFF.

The chain joins TRBV2 to TRBJ2-7; 8 bases line up with TRBD2. The CDR3 covers 13 residues. With 8 bases clipped from V and 6 bases from J, the junction kept 9 bases outside the gene matches. The V gene's germline CDR1 is SNHLY and CDR2 FYNNEI. The chain's CDR3 is CASRYISGSEQYF. The CDR3 DNA follows: TGTGCCAGCCGGTATATCAGCGGGAGCGAGCAGTACTTC.

This clonotype appeared many times. The chain has TRBV7-6 and TRBJ1-1, with TRBD1 identical over 7 bases. Germline V CDR1 and CDR2: SGHVS, FNYEAQ. The ends lost 6 bases at V and 0 bases at J; junction bases unmatched: 7. The CDR3 extends over 15 amino acids. The CDR3 protein is CASRKPGGLNTEAFF. CDR3 DNA: TGTGCCAGCAGAAAGCCAGGGGGATTGAACACTGAAGCTTTCTTT.

This clonotype was picked up a small number of times. V is TRBV7-2 and J is TRBJ2-1; TRBD2 agrees at 14 bases. CDR1 and CDR2 (germline): SGHTA, FQGNSA. V trimming: 5 bases; J trimming: 8 bases; junction bases outside the gene matches: 11. CDR3 length: 17 residues. CDR3 in DNA: TGTGCCAGCAGCCCCCGACTAGCGGGAGGGCCTTGGTATGAGCAGTTCTTC. Translation: CASSPRLAGGPWYEQFF.

The chain combines TRBV29-1 with TRBJ2-7; 7 nucleotides agree with TRBD2. Looked up from germline, CDR1 is SQVTM and CDR2 is ANQGSEA. The CDR3 is 16 amino acids. The V and J ends lost 6 bases and 1 base, in that order; junction bases with no gene match: 15. The CDR3 reads CSVAGGAGVSSYEQYF. Here the CDR3 DNA reads TGCAGCGTGGCCGGCGGGGCGGGAGTAAGTTCCTACGAGCAGTACTTC.

The rearrangement joins TRBV20-1 to TRBJ1-2; D possibly corresponds to TRBD1 (6 bases). V lost 3 bases and J lost 4, with 9 bases in between. Germline-derived CDR1 and CDR2 are DFQATT and SNEGSKA (reference sequence). The CDR3 is made up of 12 amino acids. Written as DNA, the CDR3 is TGCAGTGCTAGTGGAGGGGGCTATGGCTACACCTTC. This encodes CSASGGGYGYTF.

The V and J genes are TRBV5-1 and TRBJ2-5, with D perhaps matching TRBD2 (6 bases). CDR1 and CDR2 from the germline V gene are SGHRS and YFSETQ. Trimming took off 2 bases at V and 1 base at J, with 12 bases between the two ends. The CDR3 length is 15 residues. The chain's CDR3 is CASSFALASQETQYF. The CDR3 region has the DNA TGCGCCAGCAGCTTTGCACTAGCTTCCCAAGAGACCCAGTACTTC.

The chain employs TRBV20-1 and TRBJ2-1; the match to TRBD2 covers 13 bases. The ends lost 5 bases at V and 5 bases at J; junction bases unmatched: 18. Germline values: CDR1 DFQATT, CDR2 SNEGSKA (reference sequence). The CDR3 covers 19 residues. CDR3 loop: CSAVPSPLTSGRMDNEQFF. The CDR3 nucleotides read TGCAGTGCTGTTCCGTCCCCTTTGACTAGCGGGAGGATGGACAATGAGCAGTTCTTC.

V is TRBV11-1 and J is TRBJ2-3, with 9 positions matching TRBD2. Germline CDR1 SGHAT, CDR2 FQDESV (reference sequence). The length of the CDR3 is 19 residues. V lost 5 bases, J lost 5 bases, and 20 bases stayed unmatched. The CDR3 DNA reads as TGTGCCAGCAGCGGAGGCGCCGGGACTAGCAGGGTGCTGCTAGATACGCAGTATTTT. Encoded protein: CASSGGAGTSRVLLDTQYF.

In this sample, this clonotype turned up a few times. V usage is TRBV15 and J usage is TRBJ2-1; 11 nucleotides line up with TRBD1. V lost 1 base to trimming and J lost 8 bases; unmatched junction nucleotides: 4. From germline, CDR1 is LNHNV and CDR2 YYDKDF (reference sequence). CDR3 length: 15 amino acids. Written as DNA, the CDR3 is TGTGCCACCAGCAGAGCAGGACAGGGGGCCTATGAGCAGTTCTTC. It translates to CATSRAGQGAYEQFF.

This clonotype has at least ten counts. The chain carries TRBV6-5 and TRBJ2-1; D not resolved. With 0 bases removed from V and 6 bases from J, the gap between germline ends came to 3 bases. This CDR3 contains 12 residues. Per the germline V gene, CDR1 is MNHEY and CDR2 is SVGAGI. The DNA of the CDR3 is TGTGCCAGCAGTTACTCTGGCAATGAGCAGTTCTTC. Protein: CASSYSGNEQFF.

The chain uses TRBV9 and TRBJ1-4; weak D call: TRBD1 (5 bases). Trimming removed 4 bases at V and 6 bases at J, with 13 bases between. The CDR3 loop spans 14 amino acids. The germline CDR1 and CDR2 sequences are SGDLS and YYNGEE. The CDR3 loop is CASSSEGRDEKLFF. CDR3 nucleotide sequence: TGTGCCAGCAGCTCGGAGGGGAGGGATGAAAAACTGTTTTTT.

This clonotype was picked up a small number of times. J is TRBJ2-1 and V is TRBV6-1; 8 bases agree with TRBD1. The CDR3 runs 15 residues. CDR1 MNHNS and CDR2 SASEGT come from the germline V gene. V lost 2 bases and J lost 6; bases outside the gene matches: 6. The CDR3 is CASSELGQAPNEQFF. CDR3 DNA sequence: TGTGCCAGCAGTGAATTGGGACAGGCCCCCAATGAGCAGTTCTTC.

This chain links TRBV4-1 with TRBJ2-3; the match to TRBD1 covers 7 bases. Germline lookup yields CDR1 MGHRA and CDR2 YSYEKL. The V gene end was trimmed by 0 bases and the J gene end by 0 bases; junction bases not matched to a gene: 3. The CDR3 extends over 16 amino acids. CDR3 coding DNA: TGCGCCAGCAGCCAAGAAGGGGGCAGAAGCACAGATACGCAGTATTTT. This translates into CASSQEGGRSTDTQYF.

This clonotype was seen a handful of times. The CDR3 loop reads CASGQRRVGTGELFF. DNA for the CDR3: TGCGCCAGCGGTCAAAGGAGGGTCGGCACCGGGGAGCTGTTTTTT. This rearrangement joins TRBV4-1 to TRBJ2-2, with a tentative D call TRBD2 (6 bases). The germline V gene has CDR1 MGHRA and CDR2 YSYEKL. The CDR3 is made up of 15 amino acids. Trimming removed 8 bases from V and 4 bases from J, with 17 bases in between.

V gene TRBV5-6 combines with J gene TRBJ2-5; TRBD1 might be the D (5 bases). Trimming pared 3 bases from V and 2 bases from J, leaving 8 bases between. This CDR3 is 13 amino acids long. Germline V gives CDR1 SGHDT, CDR2 YYEEEE. The CDR3 spells CASSYDRQETQYF. CDR3 nucleotides: TGTGCCAGCAGCTACGACAGACAAGAGACCCAGTACTTC.